This T cell receptor (beta chain) is drawn from a study of cytomegalovirus exposure and HLA in healthy donors. This CDR3 comprises 17 residues. Use of 60 Vbeta and 13 Jbeta primers characterized the PCR. Profiled with immunoSEQ multiplex PCR; TCRdb holds only in-frame clones, not every one. Reported are 74,000 or so clones; the ten largest clones contain 1.3% to 1.5%. Study-level points and caveats: Certain indistinguishable V segments, among them TRBV6-2 and TRBV6-3, were excluded. Association of a missense DCLRE1C variant with TCR beta V- and J-gene trimming was reported in a later analysis. CMV antigen specificity of three CMV-associated chains was confirmed in vitro. Association of around 17,000 TCR beta sequences with HLA alleles was found at 0.05 false discovery rate in a later analysis.

With regard to this clone: Its antigen is unknown.

Sequenced input: PBMCs. The TCR comes from a woman aged 55-69 years in good health and CMV-seronegative. The chain employs TRBV21-1 and TRBJ2-2; the table names TRBD2, a call not compared with the DNA. TRBV21-1 has pseudogene status. The chain's CDR3 is CASKGTSGRSSVGELFF. For the CDR3, the DNA is TGTGCCAGCAAAGGGACTAGCGGGAGGTCGTCCGTCGGGGAGCTGTTTTTT.